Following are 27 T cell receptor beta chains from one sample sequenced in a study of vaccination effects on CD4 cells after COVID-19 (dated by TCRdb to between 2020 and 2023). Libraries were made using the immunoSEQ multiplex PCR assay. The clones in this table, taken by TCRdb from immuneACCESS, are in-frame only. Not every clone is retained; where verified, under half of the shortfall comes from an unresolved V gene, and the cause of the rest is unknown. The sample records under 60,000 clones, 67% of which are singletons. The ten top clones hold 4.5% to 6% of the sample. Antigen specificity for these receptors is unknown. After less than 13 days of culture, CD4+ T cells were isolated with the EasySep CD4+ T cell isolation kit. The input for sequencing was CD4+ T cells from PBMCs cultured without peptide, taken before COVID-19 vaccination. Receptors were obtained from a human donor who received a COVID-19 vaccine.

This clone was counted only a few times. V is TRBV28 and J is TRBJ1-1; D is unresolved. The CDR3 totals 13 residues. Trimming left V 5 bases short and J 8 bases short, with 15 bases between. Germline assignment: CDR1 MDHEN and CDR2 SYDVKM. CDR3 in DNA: TGTGCCAGCAGTCGAACTTGGTTGGCGGAAGCTTTCTTT. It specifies CASSRTWLAEAFF.

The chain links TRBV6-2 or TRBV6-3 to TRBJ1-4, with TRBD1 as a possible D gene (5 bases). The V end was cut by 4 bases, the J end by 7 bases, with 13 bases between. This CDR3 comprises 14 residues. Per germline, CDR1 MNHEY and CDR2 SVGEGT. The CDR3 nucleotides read TGTGCCAGCAGTTTGAGGGGAGGGCGTGAAAAACTGTTTTTT. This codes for CASSLRGGREKLFF.

CDR3 sequence reads: CASSSTQGGWNTEAFF. The CDR3 DNA sequence: TGTGCCAGCAGCTCCACTCAGGGGGGGTGGAACACTGAAGCTTTCTTT. The chain combines TRBV7-9 with TRBJ1-1; TRBD1 matches at 7 bases. This CDR3 contains 16 residues. CDR1 and CDR2 (germline): SEHNR, FQNEAQ (reference sequence). Trimming removed 4 bases from V and 1 base from J; junction bases left unmatched: 9.

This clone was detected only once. The CDR3 DNA follows: TGTGCCAGCAGTTCCATACTAGCGGGAGTCCAAGAGACCCAGTACTTC. Amino acids: CASSSILAGVQETQYF. The gene calls are TRBV6-2 or TRBV6-3 and TRBJ2-5; 11 bases fit TRBD2. The V gene's germline CDR1 is MNHEY and CDR2 SVGEGT. The CDR3 loop spans 16 amino acids. Trimming removed 4 bases from V and 1 base from J; junction bases left unmatched: 5.

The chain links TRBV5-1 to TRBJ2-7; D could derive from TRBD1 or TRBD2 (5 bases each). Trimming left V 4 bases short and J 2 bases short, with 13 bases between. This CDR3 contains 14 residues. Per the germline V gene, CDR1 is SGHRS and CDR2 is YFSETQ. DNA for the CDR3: TGCGCCAGCAGCCGGGACCCGGCGGCCTACGAGCAGTACTTC. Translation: CASSRDPAAYEQYF.

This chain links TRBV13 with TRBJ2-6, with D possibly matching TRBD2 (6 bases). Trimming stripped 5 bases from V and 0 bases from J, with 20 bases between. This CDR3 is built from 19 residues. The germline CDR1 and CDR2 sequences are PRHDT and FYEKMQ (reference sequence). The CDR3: CASSPLPGLGVSGANVLTF. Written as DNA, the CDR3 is TGTGCCAGCAGCCCACTACCGGGACTTGGGGTCTCTGGGGCCAACGTCCTGACTTTC.

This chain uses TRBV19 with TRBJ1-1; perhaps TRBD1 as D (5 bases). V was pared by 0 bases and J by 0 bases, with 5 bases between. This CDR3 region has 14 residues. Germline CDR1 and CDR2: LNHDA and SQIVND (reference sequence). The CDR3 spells CASSIEGVNTEAFF. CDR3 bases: TGTGCCAGTAGTATAGAAGGGGTGAACACTGAAGCTTTCTTT.

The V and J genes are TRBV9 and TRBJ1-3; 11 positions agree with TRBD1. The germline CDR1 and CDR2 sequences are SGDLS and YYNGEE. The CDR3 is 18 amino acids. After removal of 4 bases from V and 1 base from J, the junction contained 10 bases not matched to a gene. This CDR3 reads CASSKQGTGGMSGNTIYF. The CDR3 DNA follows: TGTGCCAGCAGCAAACAGGGGACAGGGGGAATGTCTGGAAACACCATATATTTT.

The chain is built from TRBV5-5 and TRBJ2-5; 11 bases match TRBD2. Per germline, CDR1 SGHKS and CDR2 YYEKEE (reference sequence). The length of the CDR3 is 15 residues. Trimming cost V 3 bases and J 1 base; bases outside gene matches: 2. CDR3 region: CASSWTSGRQETQYF. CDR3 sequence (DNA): TGTGCCAGCAGCTGGACTAGCGGGCGCCAAGAGACCCAGTACTTC.

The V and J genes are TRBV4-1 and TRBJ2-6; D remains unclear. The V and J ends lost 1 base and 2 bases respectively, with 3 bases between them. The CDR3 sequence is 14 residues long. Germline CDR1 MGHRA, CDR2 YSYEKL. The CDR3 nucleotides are TGCGCCAGCAGCCAAGTCCCTGGGGCCAACGTCCTGACTTTC. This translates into CASSQVPGANVLTF.

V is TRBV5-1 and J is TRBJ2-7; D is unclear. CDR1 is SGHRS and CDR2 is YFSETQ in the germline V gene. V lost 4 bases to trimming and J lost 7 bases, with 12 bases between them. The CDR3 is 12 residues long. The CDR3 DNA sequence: TGCGCCAGCAGCGGGCCGGGTGAGGAGCAGTACTTC. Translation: CASSGPGEEQYF.

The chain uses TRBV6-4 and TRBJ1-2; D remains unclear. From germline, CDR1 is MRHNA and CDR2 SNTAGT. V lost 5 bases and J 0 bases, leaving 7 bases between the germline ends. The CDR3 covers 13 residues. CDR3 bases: TGTGCCAGCAGTTCAGGCCCTAACTATGGCTACACCTTC. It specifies CASSSGPNYGYTF.

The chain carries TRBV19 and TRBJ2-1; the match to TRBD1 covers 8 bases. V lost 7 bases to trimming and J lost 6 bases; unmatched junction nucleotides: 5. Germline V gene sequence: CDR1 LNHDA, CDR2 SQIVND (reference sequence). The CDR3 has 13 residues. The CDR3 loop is CASKETGVNEQFF. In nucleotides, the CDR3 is TGTGCCAGTAAGGAGACAGGGGTCAATGAGCAGTTCTTC.

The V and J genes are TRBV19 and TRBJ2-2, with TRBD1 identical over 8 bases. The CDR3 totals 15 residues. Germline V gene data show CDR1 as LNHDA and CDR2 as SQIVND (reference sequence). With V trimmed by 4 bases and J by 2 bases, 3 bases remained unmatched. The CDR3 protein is CASSTGQGNTGELFF. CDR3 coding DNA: TGTGCCAGTAGTACCGGACAGGGAAACACCGGGGAGCTGTTTTTT. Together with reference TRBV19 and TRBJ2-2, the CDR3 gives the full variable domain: DGGITQSPKYLFRKEGQNVTLSCEQNLNHDAMYWYRQDPGQGLRLIYYSQIVNDFQKGDIAEGYSVSREKKESFPLTVTSAQKNPTAFYLCASSTGQGNTGELFFGEGSRLTVL.

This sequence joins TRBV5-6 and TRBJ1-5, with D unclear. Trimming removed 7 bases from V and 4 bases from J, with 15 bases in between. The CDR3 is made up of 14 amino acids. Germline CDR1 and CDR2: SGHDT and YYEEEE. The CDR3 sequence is CASSYRLLNQPQHF. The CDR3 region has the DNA TGTGCCAGCTCGTACCGACTGCTGAATCAGCCCCAGCATTTT.

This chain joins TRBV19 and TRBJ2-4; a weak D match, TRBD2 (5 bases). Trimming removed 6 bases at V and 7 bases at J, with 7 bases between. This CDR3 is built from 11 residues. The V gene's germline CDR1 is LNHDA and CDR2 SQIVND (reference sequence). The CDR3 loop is CASRRENIQYF. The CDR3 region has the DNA TGTGCCAGTAGGAGGGAGAACATTCAGTACTTC.

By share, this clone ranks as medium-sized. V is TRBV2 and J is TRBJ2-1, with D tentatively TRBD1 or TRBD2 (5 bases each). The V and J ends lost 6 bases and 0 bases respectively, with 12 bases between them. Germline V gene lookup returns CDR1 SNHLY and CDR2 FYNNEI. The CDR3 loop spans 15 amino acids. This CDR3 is CASSGTRFSYNEQFF. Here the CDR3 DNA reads TGTGCCAGCAGCGGGACGAGATTCTCCTACAATGAGCAGTTCTTC. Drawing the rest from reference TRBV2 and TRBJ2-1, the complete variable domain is EPEVTQTPSHQVTQMGQEVILRCVPISNHLYFYWYRQILGQKVEFLVSFYNNEISEKSEIFDDQFSVERPDGSNFTLKIRSTKLEDSAMYFCASSGTRFSYNEQFFGPGTRLTVL.

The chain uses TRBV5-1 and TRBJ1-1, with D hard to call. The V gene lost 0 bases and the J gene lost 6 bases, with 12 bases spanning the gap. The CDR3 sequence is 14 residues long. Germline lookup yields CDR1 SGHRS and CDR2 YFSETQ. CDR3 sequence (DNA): TGCGCCAGCAGCTTGGACAGCCCTAGTTCTGAAGCTTTCTTT. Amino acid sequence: CASSLDSPSSEAFF.

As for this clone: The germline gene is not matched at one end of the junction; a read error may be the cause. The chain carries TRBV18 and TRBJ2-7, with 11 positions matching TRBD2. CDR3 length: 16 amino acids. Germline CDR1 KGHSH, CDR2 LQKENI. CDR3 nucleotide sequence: TGTGCCAGCGCACCGCAAGGACTAGCGGGCTCCTACGAGCAGTACTTC. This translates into CASAPQGLAGSYEQYF. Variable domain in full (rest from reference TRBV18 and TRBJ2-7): NAGVMQNPRHLVRRRGQEARLRCSPMKGHSHVYWYRQLPEEGLKFMVYLQKENIIDESGMPKERFSAEFPKEGPSILRIQQVVRGDSAAYFCASAPQGLAGSYEQYFGPGTRLTVT.

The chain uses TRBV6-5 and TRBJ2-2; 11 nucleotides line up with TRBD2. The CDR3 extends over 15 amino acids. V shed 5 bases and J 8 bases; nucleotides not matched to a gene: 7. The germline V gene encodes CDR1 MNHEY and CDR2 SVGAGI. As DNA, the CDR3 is TGTGCCAGCAGTCCGGGACTAGCGGTGGGAGGGGAGCTGTTTTTT. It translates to CASSPGLAVGGELFF.

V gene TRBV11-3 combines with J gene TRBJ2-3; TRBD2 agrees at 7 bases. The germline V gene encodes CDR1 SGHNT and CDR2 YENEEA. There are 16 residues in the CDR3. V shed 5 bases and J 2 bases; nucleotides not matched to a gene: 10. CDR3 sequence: CASSPRLAAVTDTQYF. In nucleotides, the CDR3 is TGTGCCAGCAGCCCCCGACTAGCCGCCGTCACAGATACGCAGTATTTT.

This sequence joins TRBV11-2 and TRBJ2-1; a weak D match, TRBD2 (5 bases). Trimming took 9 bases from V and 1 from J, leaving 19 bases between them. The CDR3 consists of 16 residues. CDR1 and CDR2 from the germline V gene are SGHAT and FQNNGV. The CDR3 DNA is TGTGCCAGTCAACTTTTAGGAAGCGGATCCTACAATGAGCAGTTCTTC. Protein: CASQLLGSGSYNEQFF. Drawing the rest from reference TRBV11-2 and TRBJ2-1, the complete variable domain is EAGVAQSPRYKIIEKRQSVAFWCNPISGHATLYWYQQILGQGPKLLIQFQNNGVVDDSQLPKDRFSAERLKGVDSTLKIQPAKLEDSAVYLCASQLLGSGSYNEQFFGPGTRLTVL.

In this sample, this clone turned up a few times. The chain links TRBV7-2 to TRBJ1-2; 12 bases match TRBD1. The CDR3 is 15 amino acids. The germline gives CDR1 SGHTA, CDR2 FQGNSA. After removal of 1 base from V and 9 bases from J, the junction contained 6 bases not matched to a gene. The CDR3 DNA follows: TGTGCCAGCAGCTTAGGGGGGACAGGGGGCACGAGCTACACCTTC. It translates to CASSLGGTGGTSYTF.

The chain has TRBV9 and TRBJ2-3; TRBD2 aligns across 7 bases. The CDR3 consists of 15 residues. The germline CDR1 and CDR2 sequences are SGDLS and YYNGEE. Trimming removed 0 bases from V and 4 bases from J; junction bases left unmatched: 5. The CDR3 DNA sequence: TGTGCCAGCAGCGTAGTCAGCGGGATCTCAGATACGCAGTATTTT. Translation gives CASSVVSGISDTQYF.

The CDR3 sequence is CASSYSGGHLSYEQYF. CDR3 coding DNA: TGTGCCAGCAGTTACTCCGGGGGGCACCTCTCCTACGAGCAGTACTTC. This chain connects TRBV6-5 to TRBJ2-7; D possibly corresponds to TRBD2 (7 bases). V shed 0 bases and J shed 0 bases, with 12 bases lying between them. The CDR3 is 16 amino acids. In germline, CDR1 is MNHEY, CDR2 SVGAGI.

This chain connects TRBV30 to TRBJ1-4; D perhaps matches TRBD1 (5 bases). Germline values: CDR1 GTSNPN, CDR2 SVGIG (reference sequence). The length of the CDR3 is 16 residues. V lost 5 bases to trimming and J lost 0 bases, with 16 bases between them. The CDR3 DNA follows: TGTGCCTGGGTACCGCGGGGGGTAACAACTAATGAAAAACTGTTTTTT. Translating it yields CAWVPRGVTTNEKLFF.

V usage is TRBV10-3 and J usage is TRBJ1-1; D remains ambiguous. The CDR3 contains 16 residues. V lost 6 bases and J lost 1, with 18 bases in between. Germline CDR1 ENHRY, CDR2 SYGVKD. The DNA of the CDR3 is TGTGCCATCAGGCCTTCTAGGGTTTATTCGAACACTGAAGCTTTCTTT. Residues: CAIRPSRVYSNTEAFF.